These T cell receptor beta chains were read from a single sample in a study of cytomegalovirus exposure and HLA in healthy donors. This table comes from immunoSEQ multiplex PCR, and its TCRdb copy is limited to in-frame clones, with some not included. The sample includes over 70,000 clones, 80% seen only once; the top ten take about 34%. Sequences were obtained from PBMCs. The receptors stem from a man aged 45 to 65 in good health and CMV-seropositive. CDR3s include the opening cysteine and the closing phenylalanine or tryptophan. A D gene is named only where the DNA matches it firmly. Some rows have no size entry. The others give once, few or many, or a class for an expanded clone.

>TRBV19|.|TRBJ1-5|TRBD1
TGTGCCAGTAGCCTCCGGGACAGTAGCAATCAGCCCCAGCATTTT
CASSLRDSSNQPQHF
>TRBV6-5|.|TRBJ2-5|.
TGTGCCAGCAGCCGAGCGTTAAGCCAAGAGACCCAGTACTTC
CASSRALSQETQYF
>TRBV29-1|.|TRBJ1-2|TRBD1
TGCAGCGGGTTTGGACAGGGAGCTAACTATGGCTACACCTTC
CSGFGQGANYGYTF
>TRBV6-6|.|TRBJ2-7|TRBD1
TGTGCCAGCAGAATTGACAGGGGCTACGAGCAGTACTTC
CASRIDRGYEQYF
>TRBV14|.|TRBJ2-3|.
TGTGCCAGCAGCCCGGGGTGGGGAAGCACAGATACGCAGTATTTT
CASSPGWGSTDTQYF
>TRBV2|.|TRBJ2-2|TRBD1
TGTGCCAGCAGCCCGGGACAGGGATTCACCGGGGAGCTGTTTTTT
CASSPGQGFTGELFF
>TRBV11-2|.|TRBJ2-3|.
TGTGCCAGCAGCTTAGCAAGCGGGTACAGGTCAGATACGCAGTATTTT
CASSLASGYRSDTQYF
>TRBV6-1|.|TRBJ1-4|TRBD1
TGTGCCAGCAGGGAGGGACAGGGTCCCGAAAAACTGTTTTTT
CASREGQGPEKLFF
>TRBV5-1|.|TRBJ1-5|TRBD1
TGCGCCAGCAGTCCCACAGGGGATTGGAATCGGCCCCAGCATTTT
CASSPTGDWNRPQHF
>TRBV25-1|few|TRBJ1-1|.
TGTGCCAGCAGTGAATTTCGCGGTGGGGGGGCTGAAGCTTTCTTT
CASSEFRGGGAEAFF
>TRBV19|.|TRBJ2-7|.
TGTGCCAGTAGTATCGACCTCGCGGGTTACGAGCAGTACTTC
CASSIDLAGYEQYF
>TRBV6-1|.|TRBJ2-1|TRBD1
TGTGCCAGCAGACTCACAGGGGCGGATGAGCAGTTCTTC
CASRLTGADEQFF
>TRBV4-3|.|TRBJ2-5|TRBD1
TGCGCCAGCAGCCAAGTAGGGACAGGGAGGGAGACCCAGTACTTC
CASSQVGTGRETQYF
>TRBV7-9|few|TRBJ1-1|.
TGTGCCAGCAGCTTCAGGGGCGGATCTGAAGCTTTCTTT
CASSFRGGSEAFF
>TRBV7-9|.|TRBJ2-3|TRBD2
TGTGCCAGCAGCTTGACTAGCGGGAGCACAGATACGCAGTATTTT
CASSLTSGSTDTQYF
>TRBV6-1|.|TRBJ2-1|TRBD1
TGTGCCAGCCTATTAAGACAGGGGGTTTACAATGAGCAGTTCTTC
CASLLRQGVYNEQFF
>TRBV5-1|.|TRBJ2-6|.
TGCGCCAGCAGCTTGGAGAGTCGGGGGATTCGGGCTGGGGCCAACGGCCTGACTTTC
CASSLESRGIRAGANGLTF
>TRBV19|few|TRBJ2-2|.
TGTGCCAGTAGTATTATTATTGTGGGAGTGAGCACCGGGGAGCTGTTTTTT
CASSIIIVGVSTGELFF
>TRBV28|.|TRBJ2-7|TRBD1
TGTGCCAGCAGTCCACAGGGGGCGTCTTTCCACGAGCAGTACTTC
CASSPQGASFHEQYF
>TRBV7-8|.|TRBJ1-6|TRBD1
TGTGCCAGCAGCTACCTCGACAGGGCAGAGAGTTCACCCCTCCACTTT
CASSYLDRAESSPLHF
>TRBV4-1|.|TRBJ2-7|TRBD1
TGCGCCAGCAGCCAACATTGGACAGGGTATTATATTCTTTACGAGCAGTACTTC
CASSQHWTGYYILYEQYF
>TRBV4-3|.|TRBJ1-1|.
TGCGCCAGCAGCCGCCAGGAGGGTACCGGCACTGAAGCTTTCTTT
CASSRQEGTGTEAFF
>TRBV11-2|few|TRBJ1-5|.
TGTGCCAGCAGCTCATCCCCCTCCACAGGGCCCAGCAATCAGCCCCAGCATTTT
CASSSSPSTGPSNQPQHF
>TRBV6-5|once|TRBJ2-1|.
TGTGCCAGCAGTTTATCAGGAGAGCAGTTCTTC
CASSLSGEQFF
>TRBV7-9|.|TRBJ2-1|TRBD2
TGTGCCAGCAGCTCGGGACTAGCGGGAGAGATGGGTGAGCAGTTCTTC
CASSSGLAGEMGEQFF
>TRBV27|.|TRBJ2-7|.
TGTGCCAGCAGTAAAGGGAGAACCTTTCTTGGAGAGCAGTACTTC
CASSKGRTFLGEQYF
>TRBV6-5|.|TRBJ1-2|TRBD1
TGTGCCAGCAGTTACTATAGAGGGGGCGCGGGCTATGGCTACACCTTC
CASSYYRGGAGYGYTF
>TRBV7-9|once|TRBJ1-5|.
TGTGCCAGCAGCCCTCTCACCGGGACTGCCAACCATCAGCCCCAGCATTTT
CASSPLTGTANHQPQHF
>TRBV19|.|TRBJ1-1|.
TGTGCCAGTAGTCGGGAAGGGCGATGGTACACTGAAGCTTTCTTT
CASSREGRWYTEAFF
>TRBV18|.|TRBJ2-1|.
TGTGCCAGCTCCCGGAACAACGGGGATGAGCAGTTCTTC
CASSRNNGDEQFF
>TRBV13|.|TRBJ2-5|TRBD2
TGTGCCAGCAGCTCCACACCCGGACTAGCGGGAGGTGAGGAGACCCAGTACTTC
CASSSTPGLAGGEETQYF
>TRBV12-5|.|TRBJ2-1|.
TGTGCTAGTGGTTTGGGGGAGTTCTACAATGAGCAGTTCTTC
CASGLGEFYNEQFF
>TRBV5-3|.|TRBJ2-5|TRBD2
TGTGCCAGAAGCCGGGAGCGGGATCAAGAGACCCAGTACTTC
CARSRERDQETQYF
>TRBV27|.|TRBJ1-2|TRBD1
TGTGCCAGCCTCCCTGACAGGGCCAAGCTCTATGGCTACACCTTC
CASLPDRAKLYGYTF
>TRBV5-1|.|TRBJ2-1|TRBD2
TGCGCCAGCAGCCCGGATATAGCGGGAGGCTACAATGAGCAGTTCTTC
CASSPDIAGGYNEQFF
>TRBV10-2|.|TRBJ2-7|.
TGCGCCAGCAGTGAGTCGGGGGGAACGAGCTCCTACGAGCAGTACTTC
CASSESGGTSSYEQYF
>TRBV7-9|once|TRBJ2-1|.
TGTGCCAGCAGCTTAGCGAATTCAGGGTACAATGAGCAGTTCTTC
CASSLANSGYNEQFF
>TRBV7-2|.|TRBJ2-1|TRBD2
TGTGCCAGCAGCTTACCGGGACTAGGGACCGGTGAGCAGTTCTTC
CASSLPGLGTGEQFF
>TRBV5-5|.|TRBJ1-1|.
TGTGCCAGCAGCTTGCCCCGGGGGTTTGAAGCTTTCTTT
CASSLPRGFEAFF
>TRBV2|few|TRBJ2-5|.
TGTGCCAGCAGTCCTTATAACCTTGGAGGGGAGACCCAGTACTTC
CASSPYNLGGETQYF
>TRBV7-2|.|TRBJ2-1|TRBD2
TGTGCCAGCAAAAGCGGGGGACTAGCGGGAGGGCAAAATGAGCAGTTCTTC
CASKSGGLAGGQNEQFF
>TRBV19|.|TRBJ2-7|TRBD1
TGTGCCAGTAGTCCGCTGGACAGGACACCCTACGAGCAGTACTTC
CASSPLDRTPYEQYF
>TRBV9|.|TRBJ2-7|.
TGTGCCAGCAACCTCCTCGGTCGGGGCGAGCAGTACTTC
CASNLLGRGEQYF
>TRBV4-3|.|TRBJ2-5|.
TGCGCCAGCAGCCAAGGTTTCTTGGAGACCCAGTACTTC
CASSQGFLETQYF
>TRBV7-9|once|TRBJ2-1|TRBD1
TGTGCCAGCAGCTTAGACGGGACAGGGCAGTACAATGAGCAGTTCTTC
CASSLDGTGQYNEQFF
>TRBV27|few|TRBJ1-2|TRBD1
TGTGCCAGCAGTGTGGACAGGGTTAACTATGGCTACACCTTC
CASSVDRVNYGYTF
>TRBV19|.|TRBJ1-1|.
TGTGCCAGTAGTATGGGGCGAAGTTACCAATACACTTTCTTT
CASSMGRSYQYTFF
>TRBV29-1|.|TRBJ2-1|.
TGCAGCGACCAGGGGCGATCGGCCTACAATGAGCAGTTCTTC
CSDQGRSAYNEQFF
>TRBV21-1|.|TRBJ2-1|.
TGTGCCAGCAGCAAAGGGGGACAGACAATCGGGCAGTTCTTC
CASSKGGQTIGQFF
>TRBV6-1|.|TRBJ1-2|.
TGTGCCAGCACTTCCCGGACGGGGGGATATGGCTACACCTTC
CASTSRTGGYGYTF
>TRBV30|.|TRBJ2-7|TRBD2
TGTGCCTGGAGTTACGGCGTGGGAGGGATCTACGAGCAGTACTTC
CAWSYGVGGIYEQYF
>TRBV5-1|few|TRBJ1-2|TRBD1
TGCGCCAGCAGCTTGGCAAGGGACAGCACCTATGGCTACACCTTC
CASSLARDSTYGYTF
>TRBV2|.|TRBJ1-5|.
TGTGCCAGCAGTGTCGGCAGAACAAGCGACAGCAATCAGCCCCAGCATTTT
CASSVGRTSDSNQPQHF
>TRBV5-6|few|TRBJ1-1|.
TGTGCCAGCAGCTTGGCCGCCGGTCGGACTGAAGCTTTCTTT
CASSLAAGRTEAFF
>TRBV6-5|few|TRBJ1-5|.
TGTGCCAGCAGTTACTCCTTCCGACAAAATCAGCCCCAGCATTTT
CASSYSFRQNQPQHF
>TRBV9|few|TRBJ1-2|.
TGTGCCAGCAGCGTAGTACCAGGGAACTATGGCTACACCTTC
CASSVVPGNYGYTF